Listed below are T cell receptor beta chains from one sample, sequenced in a study of control samples from healthy donors and cancer patients. Generated by immunoSEQ multiplex PCR, the TCRdb table keeps only in-frame clones and is missing some. The profile covers about 120,000 clones, with more than 75% appearing a single time and more than 1.5% taken by the ten largest. Material for sequencing was blood. All receptors derive from a man aged 18 to 30 in good health. Both conserved end residues are part of each CDR3. D genes are given only for firm matches. Size is stated for part of the rows, as once, few or many counts, or as a class when the clone is expanded.

>TRBJ1-4|TRBD1|-|15|TRBV4-1
CASSHHRGREEKLFF
TGCGCCAGCAGCCATCACAGGGGGAGGGAGGAAAAACTGTTTTTT
>TRBJ1-5|-|-|13|TRBV30
CAWSPQGNQPQHF
TGTGCCTGGAGTCCTCAGGGGAATCAGCCCCAGCATTTT
>TRBJ1-3|TRBD1|-|13|TRBV7-2
CASSLYQGDTIYF
TGTGCCAGCAGCTTATATCAGGGGGACACCATATATTTT
>TRBJ1-1|-|-|14|TRBV29-1
CSVGRTALNTEAFF
TGCAGCGTTGGAAGGACGGCCTTGAACACTGAAGCTTTCTTT
>TRBJ2-3|TRBD2|-|14|TRBV6-1
CASSDAGGGDTQYF
TGTGCCAGCAGTGATGCGGGGGGGGGAGATACGCAGTATTTT
>TRBJ2-7|TRBD1|many|15|TRBV6-5
CASSRSDRGYYEQYF
TGTGCCAGCAGTAGATCCGACAGGGGGTACTACGAGCAGTACTTC
>TRBJ1-3|-|-|12|TRBV10-3
CAIGSSGNTIYF
TGTGCCATCGGTAGCTCTGGAAACACCATATATTTT
>TRBJ2-7|-|-|15|TRBV11-2
CASSFQGPNSYEQYF
TGTGCCAGCAGCTTTCAGGGCCCCAATTCCTACGAGCAGTACTTC
>TRBJ2-5|-|-|13|TRBV7-6
CASSSWVGETQYF
TGTGCCAGCAGCTCTTGGGTAGGGGAGACCCAGTACTTC
>TRBJ1-5|-|-|17|TRBV3-1/TRBV3-2
CASSQTGGAAPDQPQHF
TGTGCCAGCAGCCAAACGGGGGGCGCAGCGCCCGATCAGCCCCAGCATTTT
>TRBJ1-5|-|-|16|TRBV19
CASSINPTDRNQPQHF
TGTGCCAGTAGTATTAATCCGACTGATCGCAATCAGCCCCAGCATTTT
>TRBJ1-4|-|-|15|TRBV7-8
CASSRPGQLIEKLFF
TGTGCCAGCAGCCGGCCGGGACAACTAATAGAAAAACTGTTTTTT
>TRBJ1-1|-|-|11|TRBV29-1
CKFGLGTEAFF
TGCAAATTCGGGCTTGGCACTGAAGCTTTCTTT
>TRBJ2-2|-|-|16|TRBV14
CASSPRTGRETGELFF
TGTGCCAGCAGCCCTCGGACAGGGAGGGAGACCGGGGAGCTGTTTTTT
>TRBJ2-6|TRBD1|-|18|TRBV5-1
CASSQRTGGISGANVLTF
TGCGCCAGCAGCCAAAGGACAGGGGGCATAAGTGGGGCCAACGTCCTGACTTTC
>TRBJ1-1|TRBD1|-|13|TRBV19
CASSTDRDTEAFF
TGTGCCAGTAGCACCGACAGGGACACTGAAGCTTTCTTT
>TRBJ1-4|-|-|18|TRBV11-2
CASSLDLGRTATNEKLFF
TGTGCCAGCAGCTTAGATCTGGGGAGGACCGCAACTAATGAAAAACTGTTTTTT
>TRBJ2-5|-|-|11|TRBV15
CATSRVETQYF
TGTGCCACCAGCAGAGTGGAGACCCAGTACTTC
>TRBJ2-3|-|-|15|TRBV9
CASSVGGPSTDTQYF
TGTGCCAGCAGCGTAGGGGGGCCCAGCACAGATACGCAGTATTTT
>TRBJ1-2|-|-|14|TRBV14
CASSQEWGARGYTF
TGTGCCAGCAGCCAAGAATGGGGGGCGCGAGGCTACACCTTC
>TRBJ1-1|-|-|13|TRBV5-1
CASSFTVNTEAFF
TGCGCCAGCAGCTTCACGGTGAACACTGAAGCTTTCTTT
>TRBJ2-7|TRBD2|-|16|TRBV27
CASSLTGGSGSYEQYF
TGTGCCAGCAGCCTCACTGGGGGTAGCGGGAGTTACGAGCAGTACTTC
>TRBJ2-7|-|-|14|TRBV6-5
CASSYSKGRATQYF
TGTGCCAGCAGTTACTCGAAAGGCAGGGCCACACAGTACTTC
>TRBJ1-3|-|-|15|TRBV5-4
CASSLGGISGNTIYF
TGTGCCAGCAGCTTGGGAGGGATCTCTGGAAACACCATATATTTT
>TRBJ2-7|-|-|15|TRBV15
CATSRERDNLYEQYF
TGTGCCACCAGCAGGGAGAGGGACAACTTATACGAGCAGTACTTC
>TRBJ1-1|-|-|14|TRBV19
CASSIEVRISEAFF
TGTGCCAGTAGTATAGAAGTGAGAATTTCTGAAGCTTTCTTT
>TRBJ2-3|TRBD2|-|12|TRBV30
CASGGGTDTQYF
TGTGCCTCGGGAGGGGGCACAGATACGCAGTATTTT
>TRBJ2-1|TRBD2|-|17|TRBV3-1/TRBV3-2
CASSQVTSESSYNEQFF
TGTGCCAGCAGCCAAGTAACTAGCGAGAGCTCCTACAATGAGCAGTTCTTC
>TRBJ2-7|-|-|14|TRBV6-5
CASSYTPVRLLEYF
TGTGCCAGCAGTTACACACCCGTTCGGCTTCTCGAGTACTTC
>TRBJ1-2|-|-|11|TRBV20-1
CSAVFMSGYTF
TGCAGTGCTGTGTTTATGTCTGGCTACACCTTC
>TRBJ1-1|-|few|11|TRBV28
CASSSLTGAFF
TGTGCCAGCAGTTCATTGACAGGCGCTTTCTTT
>TRBJ2-1|TRBD2|once|14|TRBV19
CASSMAGVYNEQFF
TGTGCCAGTAGTATGGCGGGGGTGTACAATGAGCAGTTCTTC
>TRBJ1-1|TRBD1|-|15|TRBV9
CASSGGQGGSTEAFF
TGTGCCAGCAGCGGAGGACAGGGGGGGTCGACTGAAGCTTTCTTT
>TRBJ1-3|-|-|13|TRBV13
CASSLTGSDTIYF
TGTGCCAGCAGTTTGACCGGGTCGGACACCATATATTTT
>TRBJ2-7|TRBD2|once|19|TRBV3-1/TRBV3-2
CASSQDPLSSSGRVNEQYF
TGTGCCAGCAGCCAAGATCCCCTTTCGAGTAGCGGGAGGGTGAACGAGCAGTACTTC
>TRBJ2-1|TRBD2|-|17|TRBV7-6
CASSLEVYSGRSYEQFF
TGTGCCAGCAGCTTAGAGGTTTATAGCGGGAGGTCGTATGAGCAGTTCTTC
>TRBJ2-7|TRBD2|-|15|TRBV4-2
CASSQRLAASYEQYF
TGTGCCAGCAGCCAGAGACTAGCGGCCTCCTACGAGCAGTACTTC
>TRBJ1-2|TRBD1|-|18|TRBV6-6
CASSLYRDRGHSGYGYTF
TGTGCCAGCAGTCTTTACCGGGACAGGGGACATTCGGGCTATGGCTACACCTTC
>TRBJ2-1|-|-|16|TRBV9
CASSVAVGGQYNEQFF
TGTGCCAGCAGCGTAGCGGTTGGAGGACAGTACAATGAGCAGTTCTTC
>TRBJ1-2|-|-|16|TRBV7-8
CASSLGQVNANYGYTF
TGTGCCAGCAGCTTAGGACAGGTCAACGCTAACTATGGCTACACCTTC
>TRBJ1-4|-|-|18|TRBV7-9
CASSLEVAGGARSEKLFF
TGTGCCAGCAGCTTAGAGGTAGCCGGAGGGGCGAGAAGCGAAAAACTGTTTTTT
>TRBJ2-7|TRBD2|-|16|TRBV5-1
CASSLGLAELSYEQYF
TGCGCCAGCAGCTTGGGACTAGCGGAACTCTCCTACGAGCAGTACTTC
>TRBJ1-2|TRBD1|-|14|TRBV18
CASSPSGTGDGYTF
TGTGCCAGCTCACCATCCGGGACAGGGGATGGCTACACCTTC
>TRBJ1-6|TRBD1|-|15|TRBV18
CASSSGQAQRTPLHF
TGTGCCAGCTCGTCGGGACAGGCCCAGCGCACACCCCTCCACTTT
>TRBJ2-7|TRBD1|-|15|TRBV5-8
CASSLRTGISYEQYF
TGTGCCAGCAGCTTACGGACAGGGATCTCCTACGAGCAGTACTTC
>TRBJ1-3|-|-|11|TRBV28
CASSSLRTIYF
TGTGCCAGCAGTTCCCTACGCACCATATATTTT
>TRBJ2-1|-|-|15|TRBV7-2
CASSLRRASHNEQFF
TGTGCCAGCAGCTTAAGGAGAGCGTCCCACAATGAGCAGTTCTTC
>TRBJ2-3|TRBD2|few|14|TRBV6-5
CATKREVGTDTQYF
TGTGCCACTAAGCGGGAGGTAGGAACAGATACGCAGTATTTT
>TRBJ1-6|-|-|15|TRBV6-2/TRBV6-3
CASSYSTVSGSPLHF
TGTGCCAGCAGTTACTCGACCGTTTCGGGTTCACCCCTCCACTTT
>TRBJ2-1|-|-|15|TRBV5-4
CASSRDQAFDNEQFF
TGTGCCAGCAGCCGGGACCAAGCGTTTGACAATGAGCAGTTCTTC
>TRBJ2-5|-|-|18|TRBV7-6
CASSLPVGGTSSQETQYF
TGTGCCAGCAGCCTTCCGGTTGGTGGTACTAGCTCACAAGAGACCCAGTACTTC
>TRBJ1-1|TRBD1|-|16|TRBV7-9
CASSQPTGGENTEAFF
TGTGCCAGCAGTCAACCGACAGGGGGCGAGAACACTGAAGCTTTCTTT
>TRBJ1-1|-|-|16|TRBV5-8
CASSRASQAMNTEAFF
TGTGCCAGCAGCCGTGCGTCTCAGGCCATGAACACTGAAGCTTTCTTT
>TRBJ2-3|-|-|15|TRBV6-1
CASSEEIAGQTTQYF
TGTGCCAGCAGTGAAGAGATCGCGGGGCAAACGACGCAGTATTTT
>TRBJ2-2|TRBD1|once|15|TRBV5-6
CASSYGTGNTGELFF
TGTGCCAGCAGCTACGGGACAGGGAACACCGGGGAGCTGTTTTTT
>TRBJ1-6|-|-|16|TRBV6-5
CASSYYPGGAKSPLHF
TGTGCCAGCAGTTATTATCCCGGGGGCGCGAAGTCACCCCTCCACTTT
>TRBJ2-1|TRBD2|few|16|TRBV6-4
CASSAGLAGELYEQFF
TGTGCCAGCAGCGCAGGACTAGCGGGAGAGTTGTATGAGCAGTTCTTC
>TRBJ2-2|-|-|16|TRBV14
CASSQTTLQGSGELFF
TGTGCCAGCAGCCAAACGACATTACAGGGCTCCGGGGAGCTGTTTTTT
>TRBJ2-7|-|-|14|TRBV15
CATSRDLAYHEQYF
TGTGCCACCAGCAGAGATTTGGCATACCACGAGCAGTACTTC